Here is one T cell receptor (beta chain) with its context. The antigen remains unidentified. Germline V lookup: CDR1 LGHNA, CDR2 YSLEER. CDR3 size: 14 residues. Trimming stripped 3 bases from V and 6 bases from J, with 12 bases between. This sample is drawn from a study of molecular identifiers for immune sequencing clone quantification. Generation of bulk TCR libraries relied on previously described methods and listed TCR primers. MiXCR, applied by TCRdb to the PCR reads, yields one record per CDR3 protein. The top ten hold 0.65% to 0.95% of the sample, which has over 300,000 distinct CDR3 sequences, roughly a quarter seen once. Notes on the study in general: In naive cells, under 1% of molecules belonged to clones above 20 RNA copies, against over 97% in effector cells.

Sequencing was performed on naive CD8+ T cells from blood, with Jurkat cell RNA spiked in. The subset here: FACS-sorted CD8+CD4-CCR7+CD45RA+ naive T cells. The sequence came from a human donor in good health. Some libraries in this study had Jurkat cell RNA spiked in. This chain connects TRBV4-3 to TRBJ2-1, with D perhaps TRBD2 (6 bases). CDR3 residues: CASSQGSSANEQFF. The DNA of the CDR3 is TGCGCCAGCAGCCAGGGTTCTAGCGCCAATGAGCAGTTCTTC.